This T cell receptor (beta chain) is drawn from a study of CD8+ T cells in alopecia areata. Once RNA had been extracted, it was reverse transcribed into cDNA to act as the sequencing template. Data came from immunoSEQ multiplex PCR; TCRdb stores just in-frame clones and leaves some out. The sample carries fewer than 150,000 clones, around three fifths recorded once. This clone is judged medium-sized. The TCR was taken from a human donor with alopecia areata. Specimen: CD4+ T cells sorted from blood, collected at week 0.

The CDR3 sequence: CASSVGTDYEQYF. The CDR3 DNA sequence: TGTGCCAGCAGCGTTGGGACAGACTACGAGCAGTACTTC. The rearrangement links TRBV7-2 to TRBJ2-7; 7 nucleotides agree with TRBD1. Germline V CDR1 and CDR2: SGHTA, FQGNSA. The CDR3 sequence is 13 residues long. The V segment lost 5 bases and the J segment 3 bases; nucleotides outside the gene matches: 4.